These T cell receptor beta chains were read from a single sample in a study of blood T cells in healthy people across ages. TCRdb called the 5' RACE reads again in MiXCR, with one record for every CDR3 protein. This sample yields around 800,000 distinct CDR3 sequences, of which approximately 24% are seen a single time; 3% belongs to the top ten. The same sample was also studied in work on T cells of mothers and their children.

Sequenced material: blood. The receptors come from a boy between 10 and 17 years old in good health. The CDR3 runs from the conserved cysteine through the conserved F or W. The D gene is left open where the match is weak. The size field is filled for only some rows; it gives once, few, many or a size class.

cdr3_nt cdr3_aa v_call d_call clone_size j_call
TGTGCCAGCAGCACCCAGCGGGCAAACGCCCAAGAGACCCAGTACTTC CASSTQRANAQETQYF TRBV7-2 - - TRBJ2-5
TGTGCCAGCAGTGAAGTAGGGGGAGCTTTCTTT CASSEVGGAFF TRBV2 - few TRBJ1-1
TGCAGTGCTCTCCTCCGGGGGGGGGCTGAGCAGTTCTTC CSALLRGGAEQFF TRBV20-1 TRBD2 few TRBJ2-1
TGTGCCTCCCTCACCCCGCGGGACAGGAACGAGCAGTACTTC CASLTPRDRNEQYF TRBV30 TRBD1 - TRBJ2-7
TGCGCCAGCAGCGCGTTCACCGGGGAGCTGTTTTTT CASSAFTGELFF TRBV5-1 - few TRBJ2-2
TGCAGTGCTAGTGGGCTAGCGGGGACCCTCCAAGAGACCCAGTACTTC CSASGLAGTLQETQYF TRBV20-1 TRBD2 - TRBJ2-5
TGTGCCAGCCACCCTTCGGGAGGTGAAGGGCTAGGCTACACCTTC CASHPSGGEGLGYTF TRBV7-9 - - TRBJ1-2
TGCGCCAGCAGCTTGGCCGGGGACCGACAGTATGAGAACAATGAGCAGTTCTTC CASSLAGDRQYENNEQFF TRBV5-1 - - TRBJ2-1
TGCGCCAGCAGCCCAGACCCCGGGGTTGGGGCCAAAAACATTCAGTACTTC CASSPDPGVGAKNIQYF TRBV4-1 - few TRBJ2-4
TGTGCCATCAGTGAGGACCAAGAGACCCAGTACTTC CAISEDQETQYF TRBV10-3 - - TRBJ2-5
TGTGCTAGTGGTTCACTACAGGGGAGCTATGGCTACACCTTC CASGSLQGSYGYTF TRBV12-5 TRBD1 - TRBJ1-2
TGTGCCAGCAGCTTAGCGGGGACAGGGTTCCCCAATCAGCCCCAGCATTTT CASSLAGTGFPNQPQHF TRBV7-2 TRBD1 few TRBJ1-5
TGTGCCAGCAGCCAAGAGTCCGTCTCTGGAAACACCATATATTTT CASSQESVSGNTIYF TRBV4-2 - once TRBJ1-3
TGCAGTGCTAGTCCAGGGGGCGCATACGAGCAGTACTTC CSASPGGAYEQYF TRBV20-1 TRBD1 - TRBJ2-7
TGTGCCAGCAGCCGGACTAGCGGTAACGTAAATGAGCAGTTCTTC CASSRTSGNVNEQFF TRBV27 TRBD2 - TRBJ2-1
TGTGCCAGCAGCCAAACAAGTACCGGGGAGCTGTTTTTT CASSQTSTGELFF TRBV3-1 - few TRBJ2-2
TGTGCCAGCACCCATCTGGGGAAACCCCTCCACTTT CASTHLGKPLHF TRBV6-1 - few TRBJ1-6
TGTGCCAGCAGGGTCATTAGACAGGGGGCTGGAAACACCATATATTTT CASRVIRQGAGNTIYF TRBV12-3/TRBV12-4 TRBD1 - TRBJ1-3
TGTGCCAGCAGCCAAGGTGAGGGGCTCTCTGGGGCCAACGTCCTGACTTTC CASSQGEGLSGANVLTF TRBV3-1 - few TRBJ2-6
TGTGCCAGCAGCGTTGGAGGGGGCGCGTTTAATGAAAAACTGTTTTTT CASSVGGGAFNEKLFF TRBV9 TRBD1 few TRBJ1-4
TGTGCCAGCAGGGGCCGGGGACAGGGGTTACAAAACATTCAGTACTTC CASRGRGQGLQNIQYF TRBV12-3/TRBV12-4 TRBD1 - TRBJ2-4
TGTGCCAGCAGCCAACAGCTCCTGAACACTGAAGCTTTCTTT CASSQQLLNTEAFF TRBV14 - - TRBJ1-1
TGCGCCAGCAGCGCGGGACCAGCCTATGGCTACACCTTC CASSAGPAYGYTF TRBV5-1 - - TRBJ1-2
TGCGCCAGCAGCTTGGGGTCTGAAGCGGACCAAGAGACCCAGTACTTC CASSLGSEADQETQYF TRBV5-1 - - TRBJ2-5
TGTGCCAGCAGTCTTTTAGTTTCCAGCACAGATACGCAGTATTTT CASSLLVSSTDTQYF TRBV6-1 - once TRBJ2-3
TGTGCCCACGACAGGGGATTGAACACTGAAGCTTTCTTT CAHDRGLNTEAFF TRBV7-9 TRBD1 - TRBJ1-1
TGTGCCAGCCTCCCAGGGGCAGGCAATGAGCAGTTCTTC CASLPGAGNEQFF TRBV6-1 - few TRBJ2-1
TGTGCCAGCAGCTTAGCGAAAGGGGATCCCCCCTACGAGCAGTACTTC CASSLAKGDPPYEQYF TRBV7-9 - - TRBJ2-7
TGTGCCAGTAGAAGACTAGCGTGGAACACCGGGGAGCTGTTTTTT CASRRLAWNTGELFF TRBV19 TRBD2 few TRBJ2-2
TGTGCCAGCAGCTTGAGGGGATCACGGGGTGAGCAGTTCTTC CASSLRGSRGEQFF TRBV11-1 - few TRBJ2-1
TGCAGTGCTAGGGTGACAGGGGCCACCTACGAGCAGTACTTC CSARVTGATYEQYF TRBV20-1 TRBD1 - TRBJ2-7
TGTGCCAGCAGCCCAAATAATCGGGCGAGGGGAAACACTGAAGCTTTCTTT CASSPNNRARGNTEAFF TRBV11-3 - - TRBJ1-1
TGCAGTGCTAGGCGGGCAGCTTACAATGAGCAGTTCTTC CSARRAAYNEQFF TRBV20-1 - - TRBJ2-1
TGCGCCAGCAGCTTGAGGCAGGGGGCGGCGAGCACTGAAGCTTTCTTT CASSLRQGAASTEAFF TRBV5-1 TRBD1 few TRBJ1-1
TGTGCCAGCAGCCGGAGTTCGCACATCCAGTACTTC CASSRSSHIQYF TRBV12-3/TRBV12-4 - once TRBJ2-7
TGCAGCGTTGAAAACATTTTGGACAGGGACCTACAAGAGACCCAGTACTTC CSVENILDRDLQETQYF TRBV29-1 TRBD1 few TRBJ2-5
TGCAGTGCTAGAGGTACTAGCGGGGGGGCCAATGAGCAGTTCTTC CSARGTSGGANEQFF TRBV20-1 TRBD2 - TRBJ2-1
TGTGCCAGCAGCATCTACCAGAGAGGAAACTATGGCTACACCTTC CASSIYQRGNYGYTF TRBV12-3/TRBV12-4 - - TRBJ1-2
TGTGCCAGCAGTGAATGGACCTACCGCTTTATCAAAAACATTCAGTACTTC CASSEWTYRFIKNIQYF TRBV6-1 - - TRBJ2-4
TGTGCCGTCCAATCCTCTGGGGGTGGGAAGCAGTACTTC CAVQSSGGGKQYF TRBV28 - - TRBJ2-7